Detailed here is one T cell receptor beta chain. The antigen remains unidentified. Looked up from germline, CDR1 is SGHDN and CDR2 is FVKESK. The V gene end was trimmed by 4 bases and the J gene end by 11 bases; junction bases not matched to a gene: 4. The CDR3 is 11 residues long. In the naive CD8 group, cells lacked CD45RO and were positively selected for CCR7, so terminally differentiated effector memory CD45RA+ cells were left out. The data were obtained in a study of shared clonotypes between healthy human individuals. The wider study: Each donor had three CD4 naive, three CD4 memory, two CD8 naive and one CD8 memory plate. Overall study results and limits: Large depth notwithstanding, sorted-subset sequencing proved incomplete by rarefaction. A small donor pool kept down the genetic and exposure-history diversity that was represented. Richness estimates generally favored naive over memory subsets.

TCRdb keeps only in-frame clones here, not all; method: immunoSEQ multiplex PCR. Of roughly 650,000 clones in the sample, about 96% were seen once. The receptor's source is a woman in her thirties in good health. The sample taken for sequencing was naive CD8+ T cells sorted from blood. The genes are TRBV14 and TRBJ1-1; 7 positions agree with TRBD1. The CDR3 sequence: CASSPGGVAFF. CDR3 sequence (DNA): TGTGCCAGCAGCCCAGGGGGGGTGGCTTTCTTT. The whole variable domain, filled in from reference TRBV14 and TRBJ1-1, reads EAGVTQFPSHSVIEKGQTVTLRCDPISGHDNLYWYRRVMGKEIKFLLHFVKESKQDESGMPNNRFLAERTGGTYSTLKVQPAELEDSGVYFCASSPGGVAFFGQGTRLTVV.